This entry features one TCR beta chain sequence. What it binds is unknown. The data were obtained in a study of blood T cells in healthy people across ages. The second PCR ran about 6 to 12 cycles with a sample-barcoded 5' primer and J-beta primers. TCRdb analysed the 5' RACE reads with MiXCR anew, one entry per CDR3 protein. The sample yields almost 1 million distinct CDR3 sequences, 45% to 60% seen once. Trimming took off 1 base at V and 8 bases at J, with 14 bases between the two ends. CDR1 is MGHRA, CDR2 YSYEKL, per germline. This CDR3 contains 14 residues. General study points: Researchers judged that diversity estimates from one million T cells fell short of true values. Among T cells, TCR beta diversity per million cells dropped roughly linearly as age rose.

Sequenced input: blood. The V and J genes are TRBV4-1 and TRBJ1-2, with D tentatively TRBD1 (5 bases). The clonotype comes from a woman aged 55-75 years in good health. CDR3 DNA sequence: TGCGCCAGCAGCCAAGTTGTCGGGGCCAGAGGCTACACCTTC. Amino acid sequence: CASSQVVGARGYTF.